This T cell receptor beta chain was sequenced for a study of blood T cell repertoires in COVID-19. The overall study: The study drew acute and convalescent COVID-19 samples from the United States, Italy and Spain.

In the authors' methods: Amplification with reference gene primers provided the estimates of nucleated cell counts. Only in-frame clones appear in the TCRdb table, and some are missing; sequencing was by immunoSEQ multiplex PCR. V, J and clone size are taken as reported in that table, and D and trimming were inferred from the DNA itself. This table holds over 150,000 clones, roughly 86% found once. This receptor was obtained from a woman aged 60-75 years who had recovered from COVID-19. The sequencing sample was made of peripheral blood.

Here the CDR3 reads CASSEGQGAYIQYF. DNA of the CDR3: TGTGCCAGCAGTGAGGGACAGGGGGCGTACATTCAGTACTTC. The chain carries TRBV25-1 and TRBJ2-4, with 12 bases that match TRBD1. The CDR3 spans 14 residues. V lost 3 bases and J lost 8; bases outside the gene matches: 2. The germline gives CDR1 MGHDK, CDR2 SYGVNS.